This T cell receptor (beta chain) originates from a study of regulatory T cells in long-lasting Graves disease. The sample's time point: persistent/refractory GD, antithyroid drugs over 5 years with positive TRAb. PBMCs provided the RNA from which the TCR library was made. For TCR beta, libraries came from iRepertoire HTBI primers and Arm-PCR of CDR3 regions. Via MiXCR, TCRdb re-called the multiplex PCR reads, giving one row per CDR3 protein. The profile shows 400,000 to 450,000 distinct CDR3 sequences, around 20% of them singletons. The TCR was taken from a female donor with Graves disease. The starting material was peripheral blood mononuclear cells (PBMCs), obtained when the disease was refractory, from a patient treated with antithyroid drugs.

The CDR3 nucleotides are TGTGCCAGTAGTATAGCGGCATTGGACACTGAAGCTTTCTTT. Encoded protein: CASSIAALDTEAFF. The chain joins TRBV19 to TRBJ1-1; D is unresolved. Trimming took off 1 base at V and 3 bases at J, with 9 bases between the two ends. CDR1 and CDR2 (germline): LNHDA, SQIVND (reference sequence). This CDR3 contains 14 residues.